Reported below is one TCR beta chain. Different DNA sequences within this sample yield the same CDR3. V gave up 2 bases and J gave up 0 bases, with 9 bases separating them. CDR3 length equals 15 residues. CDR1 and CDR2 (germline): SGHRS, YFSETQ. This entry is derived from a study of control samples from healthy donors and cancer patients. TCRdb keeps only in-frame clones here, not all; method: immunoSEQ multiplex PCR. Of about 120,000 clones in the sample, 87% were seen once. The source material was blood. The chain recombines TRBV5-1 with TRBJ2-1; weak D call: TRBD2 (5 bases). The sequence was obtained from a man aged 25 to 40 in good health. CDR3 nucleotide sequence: TGCGCCAGCAGCTTAAGGGAGAGCTCCTACAATGAGCAGTTCTTC. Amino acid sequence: CASSLRESSYNEQFF.